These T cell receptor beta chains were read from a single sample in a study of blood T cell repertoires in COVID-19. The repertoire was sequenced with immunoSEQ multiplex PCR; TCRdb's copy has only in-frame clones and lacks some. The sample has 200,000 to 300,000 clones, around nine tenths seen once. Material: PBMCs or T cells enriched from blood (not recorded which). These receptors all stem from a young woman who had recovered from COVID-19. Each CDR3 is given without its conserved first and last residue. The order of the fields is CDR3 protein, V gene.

AISDRVAGNTIY,TRBV10-3
ASRLGTDTQY,TRBV5-1
ASSPFGGSGSYEQY,TRBV7-9
ASSSPGYGRGPYNEQF,TRBV7-9
ASSVYGDIGELF,TRBV9
ASSSQGNEQF,TRBV7-3
ASSRGLYEQY,TRBV3-1/TRBV3-2
ASSQDVGGYGNTIY,TRBV4-2
ASSFERREKLF,TRBV28
ASSLTTGSSSYEQY,TRBV7-9
ASSRERAPQETQY,TRBV18
ASSTGLELAGTYEQY,TRBV19
ASSLTDNLSPLH,TRBV11-3
ASSTRTEAF,TRBV19
ASSADQGSCD,TRBV28
ASSEDRGRDTQY,TRBV2
ASSATGGLAGSGRPSYEQY,TRBV18
ASRSTGILSETQY,TRBV27
ASSLDRQGKEGTQY,TRBV7-2
ASSVRGETQY,TRBV2
ASSLQGNSNQPQH,TRBV5-1
ASREQGQGYEQY,TRBV11-2
ASSRQGGNQPQH,TRBV28
ASSPGLAIEQY,TRBV5-4
ASSLGLAGYNEQF,TRBV7-7
ASSTGIGQPQH,TRBV10-1
ASSQVRVAPYQETQY,TRBV14
ASSLDRNYGYT,TRBV12-3/TRBV12-4
ASSRGTSGRTYQETQY,TRBV5-1
ASMKNNRVSNEQF,TRBV4-3
ASSENREGPYNEQF,TRBV10-1
ASSSPRGRGPYGYT,TRBV28
ASSPPGQPTNTGELF,TRBV28
ASSPPMGGTVGGYT,TRBV18
ASSKQAGYEQY,TRBV5-1
ASRLFGQYFSNQPQH,TRBV28